The present TCR beta chain was sequenced within a study of graft-versus-host responses after intestinal transplantation. For the study at large: The transplants performed in recipients were multivisceral, liver-intestinal, or isolated intestinal.

This CDR3 has 16 amino acids. Trimming took off 5 bases at V and 4 bases at J, with 21 bases between the two ends. CDR1 is SGHVS and CDR2 is FNYEAQ in the germline V gene. Study-level results: Recipient marrow contained GvH clones, some of which appeared first in ileum or blood.

Responders (approximately 200,000, CFSE-labeled) met approximately 200,000 stimulators that were irradiated and violet-dye-labeled. Clones were sequenced by immunoSEQ multiplex PCR, and TCRdb holds only the in-frame ones, with some missing. Among 20,000 to 25,000 clones listed, roughly 33% were seen once. In its sample, this clone ranks as medium-sized (0.01 to 0.1%). The V call is TRBV7-6, the J call TRBJ2-7; tentatively, D is TRBD2 (6 bases). Sequencing used alloreactive CD8+ T cells from a mixed lymphocyte reaction culture, obtained before intestinal transplant. Subset reported: CFSE-low proliferating T cells sorted from roughly six-day pre-transplant mixed lymphocyte reaction (GvH or HvG direction). The clonotype originates from a human patient who received an intestinal transplant. The CDR3 DNA reads as TGTGCCAGCAGCCCCGAGGCGGGGTTTGGGGGGTACGAGCAGTACTTC. This encodes CASSPEAGFGGYEQYF.